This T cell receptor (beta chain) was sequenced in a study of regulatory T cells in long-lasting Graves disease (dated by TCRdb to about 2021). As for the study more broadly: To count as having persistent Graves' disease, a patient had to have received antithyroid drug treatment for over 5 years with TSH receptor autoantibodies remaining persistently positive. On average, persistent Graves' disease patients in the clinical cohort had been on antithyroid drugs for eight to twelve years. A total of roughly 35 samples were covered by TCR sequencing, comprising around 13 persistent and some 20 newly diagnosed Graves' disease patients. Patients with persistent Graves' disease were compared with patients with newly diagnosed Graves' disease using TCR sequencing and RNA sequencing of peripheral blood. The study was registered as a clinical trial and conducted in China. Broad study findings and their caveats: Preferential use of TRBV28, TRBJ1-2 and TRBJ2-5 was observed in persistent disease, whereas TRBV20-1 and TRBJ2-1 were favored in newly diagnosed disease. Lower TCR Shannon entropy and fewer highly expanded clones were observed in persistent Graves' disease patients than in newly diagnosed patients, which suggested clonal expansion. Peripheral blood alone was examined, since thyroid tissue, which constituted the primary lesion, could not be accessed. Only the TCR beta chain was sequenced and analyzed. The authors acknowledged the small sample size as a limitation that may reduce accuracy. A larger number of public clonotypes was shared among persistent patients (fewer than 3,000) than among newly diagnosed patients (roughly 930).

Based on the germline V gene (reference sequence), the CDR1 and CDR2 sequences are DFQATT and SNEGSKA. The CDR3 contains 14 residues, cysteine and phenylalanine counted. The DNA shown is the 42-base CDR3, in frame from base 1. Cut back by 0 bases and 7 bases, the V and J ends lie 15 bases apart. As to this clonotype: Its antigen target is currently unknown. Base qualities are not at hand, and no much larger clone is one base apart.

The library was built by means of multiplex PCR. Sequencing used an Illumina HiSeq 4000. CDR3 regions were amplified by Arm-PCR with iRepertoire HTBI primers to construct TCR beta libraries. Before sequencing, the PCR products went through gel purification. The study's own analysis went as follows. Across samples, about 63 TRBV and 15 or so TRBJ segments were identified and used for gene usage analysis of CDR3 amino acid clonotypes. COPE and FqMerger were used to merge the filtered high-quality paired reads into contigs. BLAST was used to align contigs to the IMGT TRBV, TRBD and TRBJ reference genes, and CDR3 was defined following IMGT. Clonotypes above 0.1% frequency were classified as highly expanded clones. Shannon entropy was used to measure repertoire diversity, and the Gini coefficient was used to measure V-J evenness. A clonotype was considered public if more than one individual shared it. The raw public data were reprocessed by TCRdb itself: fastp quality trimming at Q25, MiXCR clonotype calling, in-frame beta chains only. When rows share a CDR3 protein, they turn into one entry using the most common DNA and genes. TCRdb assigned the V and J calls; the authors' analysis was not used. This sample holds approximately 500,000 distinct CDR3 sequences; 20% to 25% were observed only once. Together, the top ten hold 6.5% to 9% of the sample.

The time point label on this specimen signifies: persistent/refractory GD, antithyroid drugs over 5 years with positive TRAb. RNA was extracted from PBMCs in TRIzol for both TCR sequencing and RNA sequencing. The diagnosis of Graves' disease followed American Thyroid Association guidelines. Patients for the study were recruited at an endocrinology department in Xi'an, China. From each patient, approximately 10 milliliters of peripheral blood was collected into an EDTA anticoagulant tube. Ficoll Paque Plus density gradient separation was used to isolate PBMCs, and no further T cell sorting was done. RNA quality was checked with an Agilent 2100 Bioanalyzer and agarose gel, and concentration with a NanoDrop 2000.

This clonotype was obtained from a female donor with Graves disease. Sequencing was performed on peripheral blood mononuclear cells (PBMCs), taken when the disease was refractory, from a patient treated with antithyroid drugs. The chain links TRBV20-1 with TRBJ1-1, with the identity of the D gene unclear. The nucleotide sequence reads TGCAGTGCTAGAGAGGAGGGAGGAATCGGTGAAGCTTTCTTT. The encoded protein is CSAREEGGIGEAFF.